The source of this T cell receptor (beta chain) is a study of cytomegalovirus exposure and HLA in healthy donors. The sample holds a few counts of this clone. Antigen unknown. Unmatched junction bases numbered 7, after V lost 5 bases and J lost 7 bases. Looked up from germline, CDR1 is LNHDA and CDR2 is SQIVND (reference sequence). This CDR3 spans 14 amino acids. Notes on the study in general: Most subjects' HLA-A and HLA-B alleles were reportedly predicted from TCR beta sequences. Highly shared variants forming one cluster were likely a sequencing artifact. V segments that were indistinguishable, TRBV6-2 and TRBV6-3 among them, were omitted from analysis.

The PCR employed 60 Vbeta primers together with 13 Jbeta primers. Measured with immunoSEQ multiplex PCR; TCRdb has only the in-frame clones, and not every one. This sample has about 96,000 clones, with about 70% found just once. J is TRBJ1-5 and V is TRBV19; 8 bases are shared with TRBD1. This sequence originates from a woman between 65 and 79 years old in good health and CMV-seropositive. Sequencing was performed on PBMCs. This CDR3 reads CASSPRTGWQPQHF. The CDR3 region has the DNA TGTGCCAGTAGTCCCCGGACAGGGTGGCAGCCCCAGCATTTT.